Presented here are 32 T cell receptor beta chains from one specimen sequenced in a study of metastatic and nonmetastatic thyroid tumors (dated by TCRdb to 2019 to 2021). The library was prepared using PCR. Sequencer: Illumina HiSeq 4000. TCRdb handled the public reads itself, with Q25 trimming in fastp and clone calling in MiXCR, and kept productive beta chains. Here the sample has roughly 14,000 clones; 20% to 25% occur a single time. The top ten hold over 7% of the sample. Before undergoing thyroid surgery, none of the patients had been given any kind of treatment. The sample consisted of blood. These receptors were collected from a female donor with papillary thyroid cancer or a benign thyroid nodule (not recorded which). Some clones in this sample may be carry-over from other donors' samples.

Comment on this clone: One end of the junction fails to match germline, which may point to a read error. The chain couples TRBV12-3 or TRBV12-4 to TRBJ2-7, with D possibly being TRBD1 (6 bases). The CDR3 is 14 residues long. DNA for the CDR3: TGTGCCAGCAGATTAGGGGGTGGAAGGTACGAGCAGTACTTC. This codes for CASRLGGGRYEQYF.

About this clone itself: It is likely a read error, because the conserved phenylalanine at the end of the CDR3 is missing. The chain employs TRBV19 and TRBJ1-2; 7 bases are a match to TRBD1. The CDR3 extends over 15 amino acids. Germline assignment: CDR1 LNHDA and CDR2 SQIVND (reference sequence). V gave up 4 bases and J gave up 3 bases; unmatched junction bases: 8. The CDR3: CASSKVGQSDYGYTS. The DNA of the CDR3 is TGTGCCAGTAGTAAGGTGGGACAGAGCGACTATGGCTACACCTCC.

This clone was seen once. The chain joins TRBV11-2 to TRBJ1-2, with D possibly being TRBD1 (5 bases). Germline CDR1 and CDR2: SGHAT and FQNNGV. The CDR3 is 14 residues long. Trimming stripped 5 bases from V and 1 base from J, with 11 bases between. CDR3 sequence reads: CASSARGSNYGYTF. CDR3 DNA: TGTGCCAGCAGCGCCCGGGGCAGTAACTATGGCTACACCTTC.

This clone occurred many times. This sequence joins TRBV20-1 and TRBJ1-2; D gene ambiguous. This CDR3 is built from 12 residues. CDR1 and CDR2 (germline): DFQATT, SNEGSKA (reference sequence). V gave up 3 bases and J gave up 6 bases, with 11 bases separating them. CDR3 protein: CSASLLADGYTF. The CDR3 DNA is TGCAGTGCTAGTCTCCTCGCAGATGGCTACACCTTC.

V usage is TRBV11-2 and J usage is TRBJ2-3; weak D call: TRBD1 (5 bases). The CDR3 sequence is 15 residues long. V lost 4 bases and J lost 7, with 18 bases in between. CDR1 is SGHAT and CDR2 is FQNNGV in the germline V gene. In DNA, the CDR3 is TGTGCCAGCAGCTATTCCTCCAGGGTCAGGAATACGCAGTATTTT. Protein: CASSYSSRVRNTQYF. Supplemented by reference TRBV11-2 and TRBJ2-3, the full variable domain reads EAGVAQSPRYKIIEKRQSVAFWCNPISGHATLYWYQQILGQGPKLLIQFQNNGVVDDSQLPKDRFSAERLKGVDSTLKIQPAKLEDSAVYLCASSYSSRVRNTQYFGPGTRLTVL.

This clone came up many times. Other DNA sequences in this specimen translate into the identical CDR3. V is TRBV5-6 and J is TRBJ2-7, with TRBD1 matching over 8 bases. Germline V gives CDR1 SGHDT, CDR2 YYEEEE. V was pared by 2 bases and J by 3 bases, with 10 bases of the junction left unmatched. This CDR3 spans 16 amino acids. The CDR3 sequence is CASSFSTGRGLYEQYF. For the CDR3, the DNA is TGTGCCAGCAGCTTTTCAACCGGCAGGGGGCTCTACGAGCAGTACTTC.

By sample share, this clone is medium-sized. The V gene is TRBV28, the J gene TRBJ1-6; D not certain. The V end lost 8 bases, the J end lost 9 bases, and 17 bases lay between the germline ends. The germline V gene has CDR1 MDHEN and CDR2 SYDVKM. The CDR3 length is 14 residues. This CDR3 is CASRVGWGISPLHF. Here the CDR3 DNA reads TGTGCCAGCCGGGTTGGGTGGGGTATTTCACCCCTCCACTTT.

Sample share makes this clone medium-sized. This rearrangement joins TRBV19 to TRBJ2-7, with a tentative D call TRBD2 (6 bases). The germline CDR1 and CDR2 sequences are LNHDA and SQIVND (reference sequence). This CDR3 is 15 amino acids long. V was clipped by 6 bases and J by 4 bases, with 19 bases between them. CDR3 nucleotide sequence: TGTGCCAGTAGCTATACGGGAGAATGGGTTTACGAGCAGTACTTC. This gives the protein CASSYTGEWVYEQYF.

The chain is built from TRBV5-1 and TRBJ1-6, with 10 bases identical to TRBD1. Germline V gene data show CDR1 as SGHRS and CDR2 as YFSETQ. The CDR3 extends over 15 amino acids. Trimming cost V 2 bases and J 6 bases; bases outside gene matches: 2. The DNA for the CDR3 is TGCGCCAGCAGCTTCGGGGACAGGGGTAATTCACCCCTCCACTTT. This translates into CASSFGDRGNSPLHF.

The genes are TRBV12-3 or TRBV12-4 and TRBJ1-2, with D maybe TRBD1 (5 bases). V was cut by 7 bases and J by 4 bases, with 10 bases left in between. This CDR3 spans 12 amino acids. The CDR3 sequence: CASIKRGYGYTF. Written as DNA, the CDR3 is TGTGCCAGCATTAAGAGGGGCTATGGCTACACCTTC.

The chain joins TRBV5-4 to TRBJ2-5; 9 bases agree with TRBD1. Trimming at V came to 1 base and at J to 2 bases, leaving 6 bases not matched to a gene. Per germline, CDR1 SGHNT and CDR2 YYREEE (reference sequence). The length of the CDR3 is 16 residues. The chain's CDR3 is CASSLTGTGKQETQYF. Written as DNA, the CDR3 is TGTGCCAGCAGCTTGACAGGGACAGGGAAACAAGAGACCCAGTACTTC. Full variable domain (remainder filled in from reference TRBV5-4 and TRBJ2-5): ETGVTQSPTHLIKTRGQQVTLRCSSQSGHNTVSWYQQALGQGPQFIFQYYREEENGRGNFPPRFSGLQFPNYSSELNVNALELDDSALYLCASSLTGTGKQETQYFGPGTRLLVL.

This clone was picked up many times. J is TRBJ2-5 and V is TRBV7-2, with a weak D call TRBD2 (6 bases). Germline CDR1 is SGHTA and CDR2 is FQGNSA. Deletions cut 2 bases from V and 4 bases from J, with 17 bases between. CDR3 length: 16 amino acids. The CDR3 sequence: CASSLNTGSGGETQYF. In DNA form, the CDR3 reads TGTGCCAGCAGCTTAAATACCGGGAGCGGAGGAGAGACCCAGTACTTC.

At least ten counts were recorded for this clone. The rearrangement uses TRBV11-3 and TRBJ1-6; 8 bases are a match to TRBD1. Looked up from germline, CDR1 is SGHNT and CDR2 is YENEEA. Unmatched junction bases numbered 7, after V lost 5 bases and J lost 7 bases. This CDR3 region has 15 residues. The CDR3 coding sequence is TGTGCCAGCAGCGCAATTCGACAGGGGAATTCACCCCTCCACTTT. Its translation: CASSAIRQGNSPLHF.

In its sample, this clone ranks as medium-sized. The CDR3 loop reads CASNRGSYNEQFF. CDR3 nucleotide sequence: TGTGCCAGCAACCGCGGCTCCTACAATGAGCAGTTCTTC. The rearrangement uses TRBV6-2 or TRBV6-3 and TRBJ2-1, with D uncertain. Germline V gene sequence: CDR1 MNHEY, CDR2 SVGEGT. The length of the CDR3 is 13 residues. Trimming removed 7 bases at V and 0 bases at J, with 7 bases between.

A note on this clone: A read error may explain this, as a much larger clone is one base away. Since the CDR3 does not end with the conserved phenylalanine or tryptophan, this likely comes from a read error. The chain joins TRBV30 to TRBJ1-1; D ambiguous. Trimming shortened V by 2 bases and J by 3 bases, and 22 bases separated the two germline ends. Germline V gene lookup returns CDR1 GTSNPN and CDR2 SVGIG (reference sequence). The CDR3 is 17 amino acids. The CDR3 coding sequence is TGTGCCTGGAGTCCTCCATCGTTGGGCGCGGCGTACACTGAAGCTTTCTCT. It yields the protein CAWSPPSLGAAYTEAFS.

This clone was observed many times. J is TRBJ2-1 and V is TRBV15, with 9 bases fitting TRBD2. The CDR3 length is 17 residues. Germline values: CDR1 LNHNV, CDR2 YYDKDF (reference sequence). The junction had 8 bases not matched to a gene; V was cut back by 0 bases and J by 5 bases. The DNA for the CDR3 is TGTGCCACCAGCAGAGATCCTATAGCGGGAGTCCACAATGAGCAGTTCTTC. Its translation: CATSRDPIAGVHNEQFF.

This clone was recorded at least ten times. The rearrangement joins TRBV7-3 to TRBJ1-1; D uncertain. The CDR3 has 16 amino acids. Germline CDR1 and CDR2: SGHTA and FQGTGA. Trimming removed 2 bases at V and 3 bases at J, with 16 bases between. DNA of the CDR3: TGTGCCAGCAGCTTATTGGCTCGGCAGACTCACACTGAAGCTTTCTTT. Protein product: CASSLLARQTHTEAFF.

The chain couples TRBV20-1 to TRBJ2-3; 7 nucleotides line up with TRBD2. The junction had 13 bases not matched to a gene; V was cut back by 6 bases and J by 4 bases. This CDR3 is built from 15 residues. Looked up from germline, CDR1 is DFQATT and CDR2 is SNEGSKA (reference sequence). The CDR3 DNA follows: TGCAGTGCCGATGTGACTAGCTCGGAGGCAGATACGCAGTATTTT. Translation gives CSADVTSSEADTQYF.

There are many counts of this clone. This chain joins TRBV2 and TRBJ1-5; no definite D call. This CDR3 region has 15 residues. Germline V lookup: CDR1 SNHLY, CDR2 FYNNEI. The V end was cut by 2 bases, the J end by 4 bases, with 12 bases between. CDR3 coding DNA: TGTGCCAGCAGTGAAAAGTTATGGGGAAATCAGCCCCAGCATTTT. Protein: CASSEKLWGNQPQHF.

As regards this clone: At one end the junction does not follow the germline gene, possibly because of a read error. The chain joins TRBV5-1 to TRBJ2-7, with 9 bases aligning to TRBD2. The germline V gene encodes CDR1 SGHRS and CDR2 YFSETQ. The CDR3 has 13 residues. The CDR3 loop is CTSSLGTSNEQYF. The CDR3 region has the DNA TGCACCAGCAGCCTCGGGACTAGCAACGAGCAGTACTTC.

This clone was counted many times. V gene TRBV7-9 combines with J gene TRBJ2-6; no clear D gene. Trimming stripped 2 bases from V and 0 bases from J, with 5 bases between. Germline V gene sequence: CDR1 SEHNR, CDR2 FQNEAQ (reference sequence). CDR3 length: 15 residues. In DNA, the CDR3 is TGTGCCAGCAGCTTAAGGAACTCTGGGGCCAACGTCCTGACTTTC. This translates into CASSLRNSGANVLTF.

This clone has a handful of counts. This chain joins TRBV28 and TRBJ2-6; TRBD1 matches 10 bases. This CDR3 region has 18 residues. The germline V gene encodes CDR1 MDHEN and CDR2 SYDVKM. Trimming at V came to 5 bases and at J to 0 bases, leaving 7 bases not matched to a gene. The CDR3 coding sequence is TGTGCCAGCAGTACGAGACAGGGGGCTCCCTCTGGGGCCAACGTCCTGACTTTC. Its protein is CASSTRQGAPSGANVLTF.

This clone has at least ten counts. The V and J genes are TRBV3-1 and TRBJ1-2, with no clear D. Germline CDR1 and CDR2: LGHDT and YNNKEL (reference sequence). The CDR3 runs 14 residues. Trimming cost V 3 bases and J 2 bases, with 10 bases left between them. The CDR3 DNA reads TGTGCCAGCAGCCAGCCCAGAGAAAACTATGGCTACACCTTC. Protein product: CASSQPRENYGYTF.

This clone counts as medium-sized. V and J are TRBV6-1 and TRBJ2-1, with D uncertain. CDR3 length equals 14 residues. The V gene's germline CDR1 is MNHNS and CDR2 SASEGT. With 0 bases removed from V and 4 bases from J, the gap between germline ends came to 7 bases. For the CDR3, the DNA is TGTGCCAGCAGTGAAGCGTCCGATTACAATGAGCAGTTCTTC. Its protein product is CASSEASDYNEQFF.

In this sample, this clone turned up many times. Here the CDR3 DNA reads TGTGCCAGCAGTCCCTCCCCTCGTGGCATTCAGTACTTC. Its protein is CASSPSPRGIQYF. The V call is TRBV28, the J call TRBJ2-4, with D unresolved. This CDR3 comprises 13 residues. Per the germline V gene, CDR1 is MDHEN and CDR2 is SYDVKM. Trimming removed 5 bases at V and 9 bases at J, with 14 bases between.

By frequency in the sample, this clone is medium-sized. The chain links TRBV6-1 to TRBJ2-2; 7 bases line up with TRBD2. This CDR3 comprises 14 residues. The ends lost 6 bases at V and 3 bases at J; junction bases unmatched: 4. Germline V lookup: CDR1 MNHNS, CDR2 SASEGT. The CDR3 DNA reads as TGTGCCAGCAGCGGACTAGGGGACACCGGGGAGCTGTTTTTT. It translates to CASSGLGDTGELFF.

This clone has at least ten counts. The chain joins TRBV7-2 to TRBJ2-3; 12 nucleotides agree with TRBD2. With V trimmed by 3 bases and J by 6 bases, 10 bases remained unmatched. The CDR3 spans 17 residues. Looked up from germline, CDR1 is SGHTA and CDR2 is FQGNSA. The CDR3 region has the DNA TGTGCCAGCAGCTTCGCACAGACTAGCGGGAGACGGGATACGCAGTATTTT. It translates to CASSFAQTSGRRDTQYF.

This clone has a handful of counts. This may be a read error, as it is one base from a much larger clone. V usage is TRBV2 and J usage is TRBJ2-5; a weak D match, TRBD2 (6 bases). The CDR3 totals 15 residues. V shed 7 bases and J shed 5 bases, with 20 bases lying between them. Germline CDR1 SNHLY, CDR2 FYNNEI. The DNA of the CDR3 is TGTGCCAGCACAGGGCAGGGAGGAAGTTGGGAGACCCAGTACTTC. It is translated as CASTGQGGSWETQYF.

This clone was detected a few times. The chain uses TRBV25-1 and TRBJ1-1; D remains ambiguous. There are 13 residues in the CDR3. Trimming shortened V by 2 bases and J by 5 bases, and 9 bases separated the two germline ends. The germline gives CDR1 MGHDK, CDR2 SYGVNS. DNA of the CDR3: TGTGCCAGCAGTGAACAGATGGTGACTGAAGCTTTCTTT. Protein sequence: CASSEQMVTEAFF.

This clone was detected many times. The chain couples TRBV11-1 to TRBJ2-1, with 8 bases identical to TRBD2. Germline CDR1 reads SGHAT; CDR2 reads FQDESV (reference sequence). This CDR3 has 15 amino acids. V lost 5 bases to trimming and J lost 9 bases; unmatched junction nucleotides: 12. CDR3 loop: CASSPPGGVAGEQFF. The CDR3 nucleotides are TGTGCCAGCAGCCCACCCGGGGGGGTGGCTGGTGAGCAGTTCTTC.

By share, this clone counts as medium-sized (0.01 to 0.1%). V and J are TRBV12-3 or TRBV12-4 and TRBJ2-5; weak D call: TRBD2 (5 bases). This CDR3 has 12 amino acids. The ends were cut back, 6 bases at V and 12 bases at J, with 17 bases in the middle. The CDR3 DNA is TGTGCCAGCAGCCCGGACTCCACGTTCGAGTACTTC. Protein sequence: CASSPDSTFEYF.

V usage is TRBV20-1 and J usage is TRBJ1-2; no clear D gene. Germline loops: CDR1 DFQATT, CDR2 SNEGSKA (reference sequence). Deletions cut 6 bases from V and 4 bases from J, with 12 bases between. The CDR3 runs 12 residues. As DNA, the CDR3 is TGCAGTGCCCCGGGCCCCCTCTATGGCTACACCTTC. Protein: CSAPGPLYGYTF.